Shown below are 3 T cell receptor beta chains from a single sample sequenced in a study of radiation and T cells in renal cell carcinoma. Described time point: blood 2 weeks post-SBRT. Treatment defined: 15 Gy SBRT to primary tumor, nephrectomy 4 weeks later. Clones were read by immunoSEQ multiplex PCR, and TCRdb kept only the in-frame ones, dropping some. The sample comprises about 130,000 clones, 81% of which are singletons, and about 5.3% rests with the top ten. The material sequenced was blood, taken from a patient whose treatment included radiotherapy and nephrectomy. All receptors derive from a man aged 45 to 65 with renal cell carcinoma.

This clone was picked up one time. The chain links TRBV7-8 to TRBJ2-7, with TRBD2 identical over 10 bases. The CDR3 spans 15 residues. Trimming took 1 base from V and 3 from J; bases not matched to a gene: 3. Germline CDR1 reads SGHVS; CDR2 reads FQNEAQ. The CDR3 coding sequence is TGTGCCAGCAGCTTAGTTTCTAGCGGGAGCTACGAGCAGTACTTC. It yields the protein CASSLVSSGSYEQYF. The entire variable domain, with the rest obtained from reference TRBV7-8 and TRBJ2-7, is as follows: GAGVSQSPRYKVAKRGQDVALRCDPISGHVSLFWYQQALGQGPEFLTYFQNEAQLDKSGLPSDRFFAERPEGSVSTLKIQRTQQEDSAVYLCASSLVSSGSYEQYFGPGTRLTVT.

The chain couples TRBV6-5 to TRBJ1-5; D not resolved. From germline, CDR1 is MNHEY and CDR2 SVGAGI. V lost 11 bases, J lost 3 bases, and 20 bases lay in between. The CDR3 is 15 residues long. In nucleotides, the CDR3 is TGTGCCGCAGAAAGCCACGGCAGGTCCAATCAGCCCCAGCATTTT. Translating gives CAAESHGRSNQPQHF.

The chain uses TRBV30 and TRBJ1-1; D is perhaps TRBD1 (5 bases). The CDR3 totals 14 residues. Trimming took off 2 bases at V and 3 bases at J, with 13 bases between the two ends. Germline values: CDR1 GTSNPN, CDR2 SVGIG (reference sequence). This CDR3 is CAWSTQGQDTEAFF. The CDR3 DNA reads TGTGCCTGGAGTACCCAGGGTCAAGACACTGAAGCTTTCTTT. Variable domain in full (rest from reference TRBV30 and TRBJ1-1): SQTIHQWPATLVQPVGSPLSLECTVEGTSNPNLYWYRQAAGRGLQLLFYSVGIGQISSEVPQNLSASRPQDRQFILSSKKLLLSDSGFYLCAWSTQGQDTEAFFGQGTRLTVV.